The clone carrying this T cell receptor (beta chain) turned up a few times. This record comes from a study of T cells after yellow fever vaccination. In TCRdb, the 5' RACE reads were re-called with MiXCR into one record per CDR3 protein. Among some 500,000 distinct CDR3 sequences listed, roughly 14% were seen once. The germline gives CDR1 DFQATT, CDR2 SNEGSKA (reference sequence). J lost 2 bases, V lost 6 bases, and 11 bases had no gene match. This CDR3 is 15 amino acids long. The sequencing here drew on PBMCs, taken on the day of the yellow fever booster vaccination. The TCR sequence derives from a man aged 30 to 45 who received the YFV17D yellow fever vaccine. V usage is TRBV20-1 and J usage is TRBJ2-3; 7 bases agree with TRBD2. CDR3 amino acids: CSASSGTDLTDTQYF. CDR3 DNA sequence: TGCAGTGCGTCGAGCGGGACCGACCTCACAGATACGCAGTATTTT.